The clone carrying this TCR beta chain was counted only a few times. What it binds is not known. These data originate in a study of tumor and adjacent non-tumor tissue in lung cancer. Study as a whole: On average, productive TCRbeta reads reached 4 million to 5 million per sample.

Broader study findings: Tumor TCR diversity, when higher, was linked to shorter survival. Tumor repertoires had a smaller top 100 clone share than normal lung.

J gave up 0 bases and V 4 bases, and 7 bases lay outside the gene matches. The germline V gene encodes CDR1 KGHDR and CDR2 SFDVKD. The CDR3 extends over 17 amino acids. The library came from three nested PCR rounds adapted from ARM-PCR protocols. TCRdb analysed the multiplex PCR reads with MiXCR anew, one entry per CDR3 protein. The repertoire includes tens of thousands of distinct CDR3 sequences, about 56% of them detected once, and less than 35% sits in the top ten. This sample's RNA came from whole unsorted tissue. This non-tumor lung sample came from over 3 cm beyond the tumor edge. The sequenced material came from distant non-tumor lung tissue. This clonotype was obtained from a man in his sixties or seventies with non-small cell lung cancer. The chain is built from TRBV24-1 and TRBJ2-2; 7 bases line up with TRBD2. CDR3 amino acids: CATSDPPGGSNTGELFF. In DNA form, the CDR3 reads TGTGCCACCAGTGACCCCCCGGGGGGATCGAACACCGGGGAGCTGTTTTTT.